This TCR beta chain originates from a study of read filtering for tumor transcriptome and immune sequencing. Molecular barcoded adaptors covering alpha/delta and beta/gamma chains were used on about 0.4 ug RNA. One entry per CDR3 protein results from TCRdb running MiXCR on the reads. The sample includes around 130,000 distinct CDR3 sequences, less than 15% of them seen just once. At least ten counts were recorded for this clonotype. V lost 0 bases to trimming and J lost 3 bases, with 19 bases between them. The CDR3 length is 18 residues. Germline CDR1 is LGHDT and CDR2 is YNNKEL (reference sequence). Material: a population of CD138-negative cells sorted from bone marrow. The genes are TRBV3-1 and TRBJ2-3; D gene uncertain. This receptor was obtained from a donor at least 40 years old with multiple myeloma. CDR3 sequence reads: CASSQDVGSLSRTDTQYF. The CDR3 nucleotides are TGTGCCAGCAGCCAAGACGTGGGTTCCCTGTCTAGGACAGATACGCAGTATTTT.